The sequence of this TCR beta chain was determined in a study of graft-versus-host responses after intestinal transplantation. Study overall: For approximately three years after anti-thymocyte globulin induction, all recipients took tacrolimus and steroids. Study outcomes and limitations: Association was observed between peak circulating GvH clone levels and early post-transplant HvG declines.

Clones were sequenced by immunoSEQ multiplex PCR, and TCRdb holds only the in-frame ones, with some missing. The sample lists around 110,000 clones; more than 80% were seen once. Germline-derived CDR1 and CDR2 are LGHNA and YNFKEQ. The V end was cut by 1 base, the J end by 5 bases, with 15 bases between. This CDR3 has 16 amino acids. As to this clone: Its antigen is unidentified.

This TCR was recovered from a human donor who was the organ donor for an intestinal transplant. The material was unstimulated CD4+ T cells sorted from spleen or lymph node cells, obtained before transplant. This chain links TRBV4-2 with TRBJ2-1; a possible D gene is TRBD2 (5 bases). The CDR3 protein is CASSQVVAPGNNEQFF. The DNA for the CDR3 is TGTGCCAGCAGCCAAGTCGTAGCGCCCGGTAACAATGAGCAGTTCTTC.